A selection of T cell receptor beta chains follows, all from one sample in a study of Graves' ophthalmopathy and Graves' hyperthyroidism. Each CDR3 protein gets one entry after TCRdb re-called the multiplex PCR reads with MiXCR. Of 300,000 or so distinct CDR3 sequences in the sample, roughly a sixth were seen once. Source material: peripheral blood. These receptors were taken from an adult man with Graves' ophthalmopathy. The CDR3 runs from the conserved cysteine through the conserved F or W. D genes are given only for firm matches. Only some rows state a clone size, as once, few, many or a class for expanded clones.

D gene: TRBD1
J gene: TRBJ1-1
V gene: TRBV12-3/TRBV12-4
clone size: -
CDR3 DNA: TGTGCCAGCAGTTTCGGACAGGGAAGGAAAGCTTTCTTT
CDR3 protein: CASSFGQGRKAFF

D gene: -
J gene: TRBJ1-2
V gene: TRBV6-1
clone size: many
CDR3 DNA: TGTGCCAGCACCTCACCCGGGGGTGGCTACACCTTC
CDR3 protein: CASTSPGGGYTF

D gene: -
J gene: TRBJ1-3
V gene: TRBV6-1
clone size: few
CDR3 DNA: TGTGCCAGCAGTGCTAACCCTGGAAACACCATATATTTT
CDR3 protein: CASSANPGNTIYF

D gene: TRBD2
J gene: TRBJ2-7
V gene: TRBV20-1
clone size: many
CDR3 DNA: TGCAGTGCTAAGACTAGCGGTAACTCCTACGAGCAGTACTTC
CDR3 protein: CSAKTSGNSYEQYF

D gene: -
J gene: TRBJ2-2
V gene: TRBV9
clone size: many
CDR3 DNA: TGTGCCAGCAGCGTAGAGGGGGGGTCGAGCACCGGGGAGCTGTTTTTT
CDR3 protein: CASSVEGGSSTGELFF

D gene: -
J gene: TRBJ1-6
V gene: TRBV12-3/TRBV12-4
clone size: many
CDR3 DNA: TGTGCCAGCAGTTTATTTTCGGGTAATAATTCACCCCTCCACTTT
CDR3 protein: CASSLFSGNNSPLHF

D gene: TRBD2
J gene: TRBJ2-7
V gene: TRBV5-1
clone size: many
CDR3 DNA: TGCGCCAGCAGCTTGGGGCTAGCGGGAGCCCACGAGCAGTACTTC
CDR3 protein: CASSLGLAGAHEQYF

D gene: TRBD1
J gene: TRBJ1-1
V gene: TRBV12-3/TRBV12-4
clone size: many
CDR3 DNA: TGTGCCAGCAGGCTTCGACCGGGACAGGGCGAAGCTTTCTTT
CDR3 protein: CASRLRPGQGEAFF

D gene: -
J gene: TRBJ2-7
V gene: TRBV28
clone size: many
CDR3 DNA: TGTGCCAGCAGTTTATTGGAGGGGACGTTCGATGAGCAGTACTTC
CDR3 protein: CASSLLEGTFDEQYF

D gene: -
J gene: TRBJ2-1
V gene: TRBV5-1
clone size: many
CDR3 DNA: TGCGCCAGCAGCCCGTCCCCCTACAATGAGCAGTTCTTC
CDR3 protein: CASSPSPYNEQFF

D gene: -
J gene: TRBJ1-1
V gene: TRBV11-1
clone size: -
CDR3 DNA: TGTGCCAGCACCTTATCTACAGGAGGGACTGAAGCTTTCTTT
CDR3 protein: CASTLSTGGTEAFF